Shown below are 23 T cell receptor beta chains from a single sample sequenced in a study of CD8+ T cells in alopecia areata. As the sequencing template, cDNA was produced by extracting RNA and reverse transcribing it. Method: immunoSEQ multiplex PCR; TCRdb's copy keeps in-frame clones and lacks some. The table has roughly 140,000 clones, more than 55% seen once. The sequencing sample was made of CD8+ T cells sorted from blood. The origin of the receptors is a human donor in good health.

The J gene is TRBJ1-1, the V gene TRBV29-1, with 7 bases lining up with TRBD1. The V and J ends lost 0 bases and 3 bases, in that order; junction bases with no gene match: 7. This CDR3 has 15 residues. Germline CDR1 and CDR2: SQVTM and ANQGSEA. This chain's CDR3 is CSVEDLGQVYTEAFF. The CDR3 region has the DNA TGCAGCGTTGAAGATCTAGGACAGGTTTACACTGAAGCTTTCTTT.

J is TRBJ2-2 and V is TRBV30; maybe TRBD1 (5 bases). CDR3 length: 14 residues. V lost 2 bases to trimming and J lost 6 bases, with 13 bases between them. Germline CDR1 is GTSNPN and CDR2 is SVGIG (reference sequence). The CDR3 region has the DNA TGTGCCTGGAGTAGCCCTTTGGGGCCCGGGGAGCTGTTTTTT. This sequence encodes CAWSSPLGPGELFF.

With respect to this clone: The sample has other DNA sequences that encode this CDR3 too. The chain couples TRBV2 to TRBJ2-2; 7 nucleotides line up with TRBD2. Germline V gene sequence: CDR1 SNHLY, CDR2 FYNNEI. The ends lost 8 bases at V and 2 bases at J; junction bases unmatched: 5. The CDR3 has 14 amino acids. CDR3 sequence (DNA): TGTGCCAGCGGGGCGGGAGCCAACACCGGGGAGCTGTTTTTT. Translating gives CASGAGANTGELFF.

The rearrangement uses TRBV29-1 and TRBJ2-1, with 10 bases lining up with TRBD1. This CDR3 has 15 amino acids. Looked up from germline, CDR1 is SQVTM and CDR2 is ANQGSEA. V trimming: 6 bases; J trimming: 2 bases; junction bases outside the gene matches: 7. The CDR3 region has the DNA TGCAGCGTGGGCCGGACAGGGGGAACCTACAATGAGCAGTTCTTC. Its protein is CSVGRTGGTYNEQFF.

This clone appeared a few times. J is TRBJ2-1 and V is TRBV7-2; 8 nucleotides agree with TRBD2. The CDR3 covers 15 residues. V lost 5 bases to trimming and J lost 0 bases; unmatched junction nucleotides: 3. The germline V gene encodes CDR1 SGHTA and CDR2 FQGNSA. The CDR3 region has the DNA TGTGCCAGCAGCCGCAGCGGGAGCTCCTACAATGAGCAGTTCTTC. This codes for CASSRSGSSYNEQFF.

This chain joins TRBV29-1 and TRBJ2-3, with 14 bases aligning to TRBD2. The CDR3 contains 17 residues. The germline V gene has CDR1 SQVTM and CDR2 ANQGSEA. V shed 4 bases and J 0 bases; nucleotides not matched to a gene: 6. The CDR3 sequence: CSVGGTSGSPSTDTQYF. CDR3 bases: TGCAGCGTTGGGGGGACTAGCGGGAGCCCTAGCACAGATACGCAGTATTTT.

The genes are TRBV7-9 and TRBJ2-2; tentatively, D is TRBD1 (6 bases). In germline, CDR1 is SEHNR, CDR2 FQNEAQ (reference sequence). Deletions cut 6 bases from V and 5 bases from J, with 16 bases between. The CDR3 runs to 15 residues. The CDR3 DNA is TGTGCCAGCAGTTTTCTACCACAGGGTACCGGGGAGCTGTTTTTT. It translates to CASSFLPQGTGELFF.

This sequence joins TRBV5-6 and TRBJ2-1, with 9 bases identical to TRBD1. Germline V CDR1 and CDR2: SGHDT, YYEEEE. CDR3 length equals 13 residues. V trimming: 1 base; J trimming: 14 bases; junction bases outside the gene matches: 7. The CDR3 DNA reads TGTGCCAGCAGCTTGCCGGGACAGGGTGGAAAGTTCTTC. It codes for CASSLPGQGGKFF.

The CDR3 is CASSAYGVQFF. CDR3 sequence (DNA): TGTGCCAGCAGTGCCTACGGGGTGCAGTTCTTC. The chain carries TRBV25-1 and TRBJ2-1; D is perhaps TRBD2 (5 bases). CDR1 and CDR2 (germline): MGHDK, SYGVNS. This CDR3 is built from 11 residues. Trimming cost V 4 bases and J 12 bases, with 10 bases left between them.

CDR3 loop: CAGGYNEQFF. The CDR3 DNA sequence: TGTGCCGGGGGTTACAATGAGCAGTTCTTC. The rearrangement links TRBV30 to TRBJ2-1; D is possibly TRBD1 or TRBD2 (5 bases each). V was shortened by 8 bases and J by 4 bases, with 6 bases between the two germline ends. Germline V lookup: CDR1 GTSNPN, CDR2 SVGIG (reference sequence). This CDR3 spans 10 amino acids.

As DNA, the CDR3 is TGCAGTGCTCCGAGGGGCTACGAGCAGTACTTC. Residues: CSAPRGYEQYF. J is TRBJ2-5 and V is TRBV20-1; D possibly uses TRBD1 or TRBD2 (5 bases each). The end of the DNA fits TRBJ2-7 better, so the J call may be wrong. CDR1 and CDR2 (germline): DFQATT, SNEGSKA (reference sequence). CDR3 length equals 11 residues.

The chain combines TRBV9 with TRBJ2-5; 10 bases are a match to TRBD1. The better agreement between TRBJ2-7 and the DNA end casts doubt on the J call. Germline V CDR1 and CDR2: SGDLS, YYNGEE. This CDR3 has 16 residues. CDR3 bases: TGTGCCAGCAGCCAATGGGGACAGGGGTCCGGAGACGAGCAGTACTTC. As protein: CASSQWGQGSGDEQYF.

The chain recombines TRBV7-8 with TRBJ2-1; D gene uncertain. V was shortened by 4 bases and J by 5 bases, with 6 bases between the two germline ends. The CDR3 length is 12 residues. Germline assignment: CDR1 SGHVS and CDR2 FQNEAQ. CDR3 in amino acids: CASSSWNNEQFF. CDR3 sequence (DNA): TGTGCCAGCAGCTCGTGGAACAATGAGCAGTTCTTC.

The rearrangement links TRBV29-1 to TRBJ2-5; 14 bases fit TRBD2. J lost 4 bases, V lost 3 bases, and 1 base had no gene match. The CDR3 consists of 14 residues. Germline V gives CDR1 SQVTM, CDR2 ANQGSEA. Written as DNA, the CDR3 is TGCAGCGTTGAGGGACTAGCGGGAGCAGAGACCCAGTACTTC. It codes for CSVEGLAGAETQYF.

The V call is TRBV4-2, the J call TRBJ1-2; D is unresolved. V was shortened by 4 bases and J by 8 bases, with 23 bases between the two germline ends. The germline CDR1 and CDR2 sequences are LGHNA and YNFKEQ. The CDR3 spans 16 residues. The CDR3 sequence is CASSPRHLKRTGGYTF. In DNA form, the CDR3 reads TGTGCCAGCAGCCCTAGGCACTTAAAAAGGACCGGCGGCTACACCTTC.

The CDR3 reads CASSHRVEEGYTF. The CDR3 DNA reads as TGTGCCAGCAGCCACAGGGTTGAAGAAGGCTACACCTTC. J is TRBJ1-2 and V is TRBV5-8; tentatively, D is TRBD1 (6 bases). CDR1 is SGHTS, CDR2 YDEGEE, per germline. V lost 4 bases and J lost 8, with 15 bases in between. The CDR3 totals 13 residues.

The CDR3 is CASSESLAEITDTQYF. CDR3 sequence (DNA): TGTGCCAGCAGTGAATCGCTAGCGGAAATCACAGATACGCAGTATTTT. This chain connects TRBV2 to TRBJ2-3; 7 nucleotides align to TRBD2. The CDR3 extends over 16 amino acids. V lost 2 bases, J lost 2 bases, and 7 bases stayed unmatched. Germline V gene lookup returns CDR1 SNHLY and CDR2 FYNNEI.

V and J are TRBV27 and TRBJ2-5, with TRBD2 identical over 8 bases. The germline gives CDR1 MNHEY, CDR2 SMNVEV (reference sequence). V was clipped by 5 bases and J by 5 bases; unmatched bases: 7. The CDR3 is 14 amino acids. Here the CDR3 reads CASSPRLAGETQYF. CDR3 bases: TGTGCCAGCAGTCCGCGTTTAGCGGGGGAGACCCAGTACTTC.

This clone was found a few times. The rearrangement uses TRBV5-1 and TRBJ2-7, with D hard to call. Trimming removed 1 base from V and 3 bases from J, with 14 bases in between. Germline V gene lookup returns CDR1 SGHRS and CDR2 YFSETQ. The CDR3 runs 15 residues. CDR3 loop: CASSLRADLFYEQYF. Here the CDR3 DNA reads TGCGCCAGCAGCTTGAGGGCGGACCTATTCTACGAGCAGTACTTC.

The V and J genes are TRBV7-9 and TRBJ2-1, with 12 bases that match TRBD2. Germline V gene data show CDR1 as SEHNR and CDR2 as FQNEAQ (reference sequence). The CDR3 consists of 15 residues. V shed 5 bases, J shed 7 bases, and the junction held 6 bases outside the gene matches. This CDR3 is CASSAGLAGINEQFF. In nucleotides, the CDR3 is TGTGCCAGCAGCGCCGGACTAGCGGGAATAAATGAGCAGTTCTTC.

For the CDR3, the DNA is TGTGCCAGCAGCGTCCACGGGGGGGGTGGCTACACCTTC. It yields the protein CASSVHGGGGYTF. The V gene is TRBV11-2, the J gene TRBJ1-2; a weak D match, TRBD1 (5 bases). Trimming took off 5 bases at V and 7 bases at J, with 14 bases between the two ends. Germline CDR1 SGHAT, CDR2 FQNNGV. The CDR3 covers 13 residues.

This rearrangement joins TRBV27 to TRBJ2-5; possible D gene TRBD2, 6 bases. Germline V gene data show CDR1 as MNHEY and CDR2 as SMNVEV (reference sequence). This CDR3 contains 17 residues. The germline V and J ends were trimmed by 4 bases and 5 bases, with 23 bases remaining between them. The CDR3, as DNA: TGTGCCAGCAGTTCCTCCCTCCTCCACGGGAGAAGGGAGACCCAGTACTTC. Encoded protein: CASSSSLLHGRRETQYF.

V usage is TRBV7-9 and J usage is TRBJ1-5, with D possibly being TRBD1 (5 bases). Germline lookup yields CDR1 SEHNR and CDR2 FQNEAQ (reference sequence). V was pared by 5 bases and J by 4 bases, with 18 bases between. The CDR3 extends over 16 amino acids. CDR3: CASSRGSQDINQPQHF. In DNA form, the CDR3 reads TGTGCCAGCAGCCGGGGGAGTCAGGACATAAATCAGCCCCAGCATTTT.